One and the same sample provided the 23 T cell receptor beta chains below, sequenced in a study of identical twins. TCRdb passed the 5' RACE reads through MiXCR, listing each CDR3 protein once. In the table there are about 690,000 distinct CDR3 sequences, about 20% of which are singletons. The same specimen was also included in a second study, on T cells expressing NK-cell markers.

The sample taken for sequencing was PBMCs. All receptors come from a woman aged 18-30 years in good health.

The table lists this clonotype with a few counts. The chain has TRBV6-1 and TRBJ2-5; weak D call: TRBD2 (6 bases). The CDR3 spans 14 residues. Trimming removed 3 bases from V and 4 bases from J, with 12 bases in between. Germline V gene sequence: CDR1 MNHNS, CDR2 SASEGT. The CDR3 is CASSDGRGRETQYF. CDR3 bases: TGTGCCAGCAGTGACGGGCGGGGCCGAGAGACCCAGTACTTC.

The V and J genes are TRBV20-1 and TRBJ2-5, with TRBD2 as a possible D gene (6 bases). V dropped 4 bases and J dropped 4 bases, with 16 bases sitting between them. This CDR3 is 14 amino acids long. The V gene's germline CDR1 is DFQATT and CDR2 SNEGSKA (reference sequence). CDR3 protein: CSATAVGRGETQYF. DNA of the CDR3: TGCAGTGCTACCGCGGTAGGGCGGGGAGAGACCCAGTACTTC.

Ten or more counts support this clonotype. CDR3 DNA: TGCGCCAGCAGCCAATACGCCAGGGGAGGTGACGAGCAGTACTTC. Translating it yields CASSQYARGGDEQYF. The chain is built from TRBV4-1 and TRBJ2-7, with D perhaps assigned TRBD1 or TRBD2 (6 bases each). This CDR3 contains 15 residues. Per the germline V gene, CDR1 is MGHRA and CDR2 is YSYEKL. V lost 2 bases and J lost 5, with 16 bases in between.

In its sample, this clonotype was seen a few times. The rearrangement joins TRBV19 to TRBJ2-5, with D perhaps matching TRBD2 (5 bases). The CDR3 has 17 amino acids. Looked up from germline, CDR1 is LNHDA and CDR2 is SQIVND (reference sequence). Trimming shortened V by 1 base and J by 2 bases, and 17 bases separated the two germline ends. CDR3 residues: CASSIGVAPAAQETQYF. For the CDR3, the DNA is TGTGCCAGTAGTATAGGGGTCGCCCCAGCGGCTCAAGAGACCCAGTACTTC.

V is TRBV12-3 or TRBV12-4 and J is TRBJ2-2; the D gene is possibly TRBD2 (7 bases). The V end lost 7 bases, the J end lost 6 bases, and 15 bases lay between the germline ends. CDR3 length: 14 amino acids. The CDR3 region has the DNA TGTGCCAGCACCCTGGGGGGGGCGCCCGGGGAGCTGTTTTTT. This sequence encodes CASTLGGAPGELFF.

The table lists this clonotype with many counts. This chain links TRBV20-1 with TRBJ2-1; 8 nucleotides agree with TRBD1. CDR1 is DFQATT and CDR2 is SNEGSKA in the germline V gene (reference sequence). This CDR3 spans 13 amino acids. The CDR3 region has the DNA TGCAGCTTTCCGGGACAGGCTTACAATGAGCAGTTCTTC. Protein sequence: CSFPGQAYNEQFF.

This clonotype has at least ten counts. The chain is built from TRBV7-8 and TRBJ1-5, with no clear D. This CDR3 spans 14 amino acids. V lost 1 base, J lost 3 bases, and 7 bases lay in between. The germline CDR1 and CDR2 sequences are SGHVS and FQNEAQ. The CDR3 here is CASSLGISNQPQHF. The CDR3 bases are TGTGCCAGCAGCTTAGGGATCTCCAATCAGCCCCAGCATTTT.

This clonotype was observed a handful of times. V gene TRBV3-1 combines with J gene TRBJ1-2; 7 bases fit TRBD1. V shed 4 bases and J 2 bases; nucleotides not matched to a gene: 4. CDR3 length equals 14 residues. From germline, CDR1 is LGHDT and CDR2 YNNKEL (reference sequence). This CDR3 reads CASSPRQGNYGYTF. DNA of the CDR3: TGTGCCAGCAGCCCCCGACAGGGAAACTATGGCTACACCTTC.

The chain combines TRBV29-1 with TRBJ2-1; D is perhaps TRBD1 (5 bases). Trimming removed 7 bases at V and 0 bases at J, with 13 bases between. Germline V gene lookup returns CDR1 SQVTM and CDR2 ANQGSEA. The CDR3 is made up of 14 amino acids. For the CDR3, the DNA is TGCAGCGCCAAGCAGGGAAACTCCTACAATGAGCAGTTCTTC. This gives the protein CSAKQGNSYNEQFF.

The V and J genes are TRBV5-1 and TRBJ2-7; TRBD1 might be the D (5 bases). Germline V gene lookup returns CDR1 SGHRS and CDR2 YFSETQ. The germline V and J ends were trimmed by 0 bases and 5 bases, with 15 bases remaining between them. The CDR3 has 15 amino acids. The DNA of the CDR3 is TGCGCCAGCAGCTTGGAAATCAGGGTGGTCCACGAGCAGTACTTC. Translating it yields CASSLEIRVVHEQYF.

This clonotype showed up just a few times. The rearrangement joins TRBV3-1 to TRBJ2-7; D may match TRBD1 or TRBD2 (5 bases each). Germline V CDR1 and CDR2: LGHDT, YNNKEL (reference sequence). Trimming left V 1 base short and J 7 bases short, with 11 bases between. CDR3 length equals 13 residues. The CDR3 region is CASSQVREGEQYF. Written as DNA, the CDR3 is TGTGCCAGCAGCCAAGTCCGCGAGGGGGAGCAGTACTTC.

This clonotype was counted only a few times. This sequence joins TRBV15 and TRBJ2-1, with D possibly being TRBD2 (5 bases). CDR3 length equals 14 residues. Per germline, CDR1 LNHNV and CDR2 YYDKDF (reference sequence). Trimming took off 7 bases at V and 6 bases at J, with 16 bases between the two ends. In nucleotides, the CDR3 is TGTGCCACCATGCACGGAGGAAGGGCCAATGAGCAGTTCTTC. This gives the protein CATMHGGRANEQFF.

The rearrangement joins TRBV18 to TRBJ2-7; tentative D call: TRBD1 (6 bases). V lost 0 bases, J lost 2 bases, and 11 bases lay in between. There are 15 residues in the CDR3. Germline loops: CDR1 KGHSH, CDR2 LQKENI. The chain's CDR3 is CASSPPRDRTYEQYF. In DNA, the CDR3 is TGTGCCAGCTCACCACCGAGAGACAGGACCTACGAGCAGTACTTC.

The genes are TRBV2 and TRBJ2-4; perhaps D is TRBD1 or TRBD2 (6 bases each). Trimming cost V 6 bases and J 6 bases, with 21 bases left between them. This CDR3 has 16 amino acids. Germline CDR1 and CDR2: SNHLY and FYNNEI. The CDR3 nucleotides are TGTGCCAGCAGCCAGTTCTCCACAGGGCGGGGAAACATTCAGTACTTC. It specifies CASSQFSTGRGNIQYF.

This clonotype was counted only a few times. The CDR3 region is CSVGITGQTDTQYF. CDR3 nucleotides: TGCAGCGTTGGTATCACGGGACAGACAGATACGCAGTATTTT. The chain joins TRBV29-1 to TRBJ2-3, with TRBD1 matching 7 bases. The CDR3 has 14 residues. Trimming at V came to 4 bases and at J to 3 bases, leaving 7 bases not matched to a gene. Germline-derived CDR1 and CDR2 are SQVTM and ANQGSEA.

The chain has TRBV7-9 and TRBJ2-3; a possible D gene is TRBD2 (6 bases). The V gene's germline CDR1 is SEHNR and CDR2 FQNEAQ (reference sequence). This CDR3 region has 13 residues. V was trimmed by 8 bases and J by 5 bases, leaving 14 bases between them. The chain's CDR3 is CASESGGLDTQYF. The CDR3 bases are TGTGCCAGCGAGTCTGGGGGGTTAGATACGCAGTATTTT. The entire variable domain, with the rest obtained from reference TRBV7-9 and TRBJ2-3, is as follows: DTGVSQNPRHKITKRGQNVTFRCDPISEHNRLYWYRQTLGQGPEFLTYFQNEAQLEKSRLLSDRFSAERPKGSFSTLEIQRTEQGDSAMYLCASESGGLDTQYFGPGTRLTVL.

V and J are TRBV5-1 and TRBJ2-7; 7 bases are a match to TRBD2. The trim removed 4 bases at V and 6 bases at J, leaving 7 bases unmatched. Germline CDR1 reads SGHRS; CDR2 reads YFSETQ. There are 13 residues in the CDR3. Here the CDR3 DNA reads TGCGCCAGCAGCGGACGGACTAGTGGCGAGCAGTACTTC. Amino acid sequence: CASSGRTSGEQYF.

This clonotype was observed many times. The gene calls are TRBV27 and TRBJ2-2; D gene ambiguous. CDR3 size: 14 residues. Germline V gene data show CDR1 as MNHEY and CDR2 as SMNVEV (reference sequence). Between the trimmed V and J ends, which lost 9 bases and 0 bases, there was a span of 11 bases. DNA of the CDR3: TGTGCCAGTAAAGTTTTTTCGAACACCGGGGAGCTGTTTTTT. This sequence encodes CASKVFSNTGELFF.

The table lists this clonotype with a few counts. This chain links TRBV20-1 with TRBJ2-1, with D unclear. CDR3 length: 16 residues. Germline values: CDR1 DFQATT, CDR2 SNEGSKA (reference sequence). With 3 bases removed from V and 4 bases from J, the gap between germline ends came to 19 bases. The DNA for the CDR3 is TGCAGTGCTAGCCGCCCCGACACTCCGAGATACAATGAGCAGTTCTTC. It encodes CSASRPDTPRYNEQFF.

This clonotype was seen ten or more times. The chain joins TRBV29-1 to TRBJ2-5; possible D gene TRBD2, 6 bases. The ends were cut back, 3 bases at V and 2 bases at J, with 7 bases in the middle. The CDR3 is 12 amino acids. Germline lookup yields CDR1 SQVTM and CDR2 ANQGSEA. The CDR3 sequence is CSVDGGQETQYF. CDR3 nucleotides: TGCAGCGTTGACGGAGGGCAAGAGACCCAGTACTTC.

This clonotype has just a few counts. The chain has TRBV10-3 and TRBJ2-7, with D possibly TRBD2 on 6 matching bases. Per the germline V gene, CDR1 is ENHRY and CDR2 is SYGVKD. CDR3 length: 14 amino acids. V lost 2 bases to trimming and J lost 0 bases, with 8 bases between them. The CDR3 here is CAISEDGSSYEQYF. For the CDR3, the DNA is TGTGCCATCAGTGAGGACGGGAGCTCCTACGAGCAGTACTTC.

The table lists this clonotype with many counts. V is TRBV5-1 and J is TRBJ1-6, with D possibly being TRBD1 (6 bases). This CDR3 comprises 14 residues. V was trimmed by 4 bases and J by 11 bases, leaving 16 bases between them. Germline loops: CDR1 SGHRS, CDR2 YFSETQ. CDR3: CASSQITGWTPLHF. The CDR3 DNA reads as TGCGCCAGCAGCCAAATAACAGGGTGGACACCCCTCCACTTT.

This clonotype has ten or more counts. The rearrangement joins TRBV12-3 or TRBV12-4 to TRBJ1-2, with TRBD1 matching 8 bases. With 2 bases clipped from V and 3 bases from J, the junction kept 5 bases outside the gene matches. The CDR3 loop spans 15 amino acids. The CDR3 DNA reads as TGTGCCAGCAGTTTACCCCAGGGGGCATACTATGGCTACACCTTC. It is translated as CASSLPQGAYYGYTF.